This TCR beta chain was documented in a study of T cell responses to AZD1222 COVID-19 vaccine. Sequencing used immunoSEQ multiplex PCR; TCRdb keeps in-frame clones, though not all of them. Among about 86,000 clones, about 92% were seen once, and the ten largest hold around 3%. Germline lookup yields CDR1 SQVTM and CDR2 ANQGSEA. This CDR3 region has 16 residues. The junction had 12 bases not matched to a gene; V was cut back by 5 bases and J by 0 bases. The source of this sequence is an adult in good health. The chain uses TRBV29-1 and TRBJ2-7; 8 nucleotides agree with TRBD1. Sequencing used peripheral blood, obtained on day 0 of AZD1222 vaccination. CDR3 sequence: CSVLTLRDRISYEQYF. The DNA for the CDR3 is TGCAGCGTTCTAACCCTCCGGGACAGGATCTCCTACGAGCAGTACTTC.